The 28 T cell receptor beta chains below were found in one sample sequenced in a study of siplizumab effects on memory and regulatory T cells. Clones were sequenced by immunoSEQ multiplex PCR, and TCRdb holds only the in-frame ones, with some missing. The table shows roughly 120,000 clones, with around 90% occurring only once. The sequencing sample was made of CD4+ T cells sorted from blood. These receptors originate from a human donor in good health.

This chain uses TRBV5-1 with TRBJ2-3, with D hard to call. CDR3 length: 15 residues. From germline, CDR1 is SGHRS and CDR2 YFSETQ. Trimming took off 4 bases at V and 2 bases at J, with 14 bases between the two ends. CDR3 residues: CASSPLRSATDTQYF. CDR3 DNA: TGCGCCAGCAGCCCGTTGAGGTCAGCCACAGATACGCAGTATTTT.

This sequence joins TRBV19 and TRBJ1-1; TRBD1 is a possible D gene (6 bases). From germline, CDR1 is LNHDA and CDR2 SQIVND (reference sequence). The CDR3 runs to 14 residues. V was pared by 6 bases and J by 1 base, with 12 bases between. The DNA of the CDR3 is TGTGCCAGTAGGATGAGACAGGCGAACACTGAAGCTTTCTTT. Translating it yields CASRMRQANTEAFF.

The V and J genes are TRBV11-2 and TRBJ2-7, with D possibly being TRBD1 (5 bases). The germline V gene has CDR1 SGHAT and CDR2 FQNNGV. The CDR3 sequence is 15 residues long. Between the trimmed V and J ends, which lost 5 bases and 3 bases, there was a span of 17 bases. Here the CDR3 reads CASSQQDQPYYEQYF. The CDR3 region has the DNA TGTGCCAGCAGCCAACAGGACCAACCTTACTACGAGCAGTACTTC.

The V and J genes are TRBV6-5 and TRBJ2-5, with D possibly matching TRBD1 (6 bases). With 6 bases removed from V and 2 bases from J, the gap between germline ends came to 7 bases. The CDR3 runs 12 residues. The germline V gene has CDR1 MNHEY and CDR2 SVGAGI. The CDR3 nucleotides read TGTGCCAGCAGGGACAGACAAGAGACCCAGTACTTC. Amino acids: CASRDRQETQYF.

This chain connects TRBV4-1 to TRBJ2-7; 9 bases agree with TRBD1. The CDR3 is 16 amino acids. The V gene's germline CDR1 is MGHRA and CDR2 YSYEKL. J gave up 0 bases and V 3 bases, and 6 bases lay outside the gene matches. The CDR3: CASSQNPGQGSYEQYF. The CDR3 DNA is TGCGCCAGCAGCCAGAACCCGGGACAGGGCTCCTACGAGCAGTACTTC.

V and J are TRBV19 and TRBJ1-5; D may be TRBD1 (5 bases). Trimming left V 2 bases short and J 4 bases short, with 9 bases between. The CDR3 has 14 amino acids. The germline gives CDR1 LNHDA, CDR2 SQIVND (reference sequence). DNA for the CDR3: TGTGCCAGTAGTATATGGGGGGTTAATCAGCCCCAGCATTTT. The encoded protein is CASSIWGVNQPQHF.

In this sample, this clone turned up a few times. CDR3 nucleotide sequence: TGTGCCAGCAGCTTAGTGGATTCCGGTAATTCACCCCTCCACTTT. Its protein product is CASSLVDSGNSPLHF. The V gene is TRBV11-1, the J gene TRBJ1-6; D ambiguous. The CDR3 is 15 amino acids. The V end was cut by 1 base, the J end by 6 bases, with 10 bases between. Germline V gene sequence: CDR1 SGHAT, CDR2 FQDESV (reference sequence).

The V gene is TRBV19, the J gene TRBJ1-4, with 11 positions matching TRBD1. The CDR3 is made up of 15 amino acids. CDR1 and CDR2 (germline): LNHDA, SQIVND (reference sequence). V dropped 6 bases and J dropped 7; count of bases not matched to a gene: 7. CDR3: CASSQRTGGFEKLFF. CDR3 in DNA: TGTGCCAGTAGCCAGAGGACAGGGGGCTTTGAAAAACTGTTTTTT.

The V and J genes are TRBV18 and TRBJ1-1; no reliable D call. Germline loops: CDR1 KGHSH, CDR2 LQKENI. V gave up 2 bases and J gave up 5 bases, with 12 bases separating them. The CDR3 covers 14 residues. In DNA form, the CDR3 reads TGTGCCAGCTCACCAGTGACTCCGGGGACTGAAGCTTTCTTT. Protein: CASSPVTPGTEAFF. The full variable domain, its missing parts supplied by reference TRBV18 and TRBJ1-1, is NAGVMQNPRHLVRRRGQEARLRCSPMKGHSHVYWYRQLPEEGLKFMVYLQKENIIDESGMPKERFSAEFPKEGPSILRIQQVVRGDSAAYFCASSPVTPGTEAFFGQGTRLTVV.

The J gene is TRBJ2-7, the V gene TRBV11-1, with 7 bases that match TRBD1. In germline, CDR1 is SGHAT, CDR2 FQDESV (reference sequence). CDR3 size: 16 residues. J lost 1 base, V lost 5 bases, and 11 bases had no gene match. This chain's CDR3 is CASSQTPRQGSYEQYF. CDR3 nucleotide sequence: TGTGCCAGCAGCCAAACGCCCCGACAGGGATCCTACGAGCAGTACTTC.

J is TRBJ2-3 and V is TRBV4-1; D is uncertain. Germline assignment: CDR1 MGHRA and CDR2 YSYEKL. The V end was cut by 2 bases, the J end by 9 bases, with 15 bases between. This CDR3 spans 14 amino acids. This CDR3 reads CASSQPTSLPTQYF. For the CDR3, the DNA is TGCGCCAGCAGCCAACCTACCTCCCTCCCGACGCAGTATTTT.

The CDR3 nucleotides are TGTGCCAGCAGTCTATTGGGACTAGCGGGAGGCCCAGATACGCAGTATTTT. This encodes CASSLLGLAGGPDTQYF. V gene TRBV27 combines with J gene TRBJ2-3, with 15 nucleotides matching TRBD2. J gave up 4 bases and V 5 bases, and 7 bases lay outside the gene matches. From germline, CDR1 is MNHEY and CDR2 SMNVEV (reference sequence). CDR3 length equals 17 residues.

The chain uses TRBV5-1 and TRBJ1-2; D is perhaps TRBD1 (5 bases). The V gene lost 4 bases and the J gene lost 4 bases, with 14 bases spanning the gap. CDR1 SGHRS and CDR2 YFSETQ come from the germline V gene. The CDR3 runs to 14 residues. In DNA form, the CDR3 reads TGCGCCAGCAGCCCAGAAGACAGAGGCTATGGCTACACCTTC. Its translation is CASSPEDRGYGYTF.

The CDR3 bases are TGCGCCAGCAGCTTGCCGCTTGACAGAGGGACTGAAGCTTTCTTT. Translated, it gives CASSLPLDRGTEAFF. This chain joins TRBV5-1 and TRBJ1-1; TRBD1 might be the D (5 bases). In germline, CDR1 is SGHRS, CDR2 YFSETQ. Deletions cut 1 base from V and 5 bases from J, with 15 bases between. This CDR3 spans 15 amino acids.

The gene calls are TRBV19 and TRBJ1-4; no reliable D call. The length of the CDR3 is 10 residues. Trimming removed 6 bases from V and 7 bases from J, with 3 bases in between. Germline CDR1 is LNHDA and CDR2 is SQIVND (reference sequence). The CDR3 is CASRSEKLFF. In DNA form, the CDR3 reads TGTGCCAGTAGGAGTGAAAAACTGTTTTTT.

The genes are TRBV10-3 and TRBJ1-1; the D is unclear. CDR1 is ENHRY and CDR2 is SYGVKD in the germline V gene. V lost 3 bases to trimming and J lost 1 base, with 6 bases between them. The CDR3 loop spans 13 amino acids. The CDR3 sequence: CAISEHGNTEAFF. For the CDR3, the DNA is TGTGCCATCAGTGAACACGGGAACACTGAAGCTTTCTTT.

This clone came up once. This chain joins TRBV2 and TRBJ1-6, with D hard to call. Looked up from germline, CDR1 is SNHLY and CDR2 is FYNNEI. V dropped 6 bases and J dropped 10 bases, with 10 bases sitting between them. The CDR3 spans 12 residues. The CDR3 here is CASRDTGSPLHF. Here the CDR3 DNA reads TGTGCCAGCAGGGATACGGGGTCACCCCTCCACTTT.

J is TRBJ2-1 and V is TRBV11-3; D is tentatively TRBD1 or TRBD2 (6 bases each). Trimming left V 5 bases short and J 9 bases short, with 11 bases between. Germline V gene data show CDR1 as SGHNT and CDR2 as YENEEA. This CDR3 region has 12 residues. DNA for the CDR3: TGTGCCAGCAGCGTACAGGGAGGTGAGCAGTTCTTC. Translation gives CASSVQGGEQFF.

The V gene is TRBV7-8, the J gene TRBJ1-5; D remains ambiguous. The CDR3 is 12 residues long. V gave up 5 bases and J gave up 4 bases, with 6 bases separating them. Germline loops: CDR1 SGHVS, CDR2 FQNEAQ. CDR3 residues: CASSPENQPQHF. For the CDR3, the DNA is TGTGCCAGCAGCCCTGAAAATCAGCCCCAGCATTTT.

This chain joins TRBV18 and TRBJ1-5; D may be TRBD1 (5 bases). CDR3 length: 15 amino acids. Germline V gives CDR1 KGHSH, CDR2 LQKENI. V was clipped by 5 bases and J by 4 bases, with 15 bases between them. CDR3 bases: TGTGCCAGCTCATCAGGCCGCGACAGTAATCAGCCCCAGCATTTT. Protein: CASSSGRDSNQPQHF.

The rearrangement links TRBV6-6 to TRBJ2-7; maybe TRBD2 (5 bases). This CDR3 region has 12 residues. Trimming took off 7 bases at V and 4 bases at J, with 11 bases between the two ends. Germline assignment: CDR1 MNHNY and CDR2 SVGAGI (reference sequence). The CDR3: CASTSGVYEQYF. The CDR3 region has the DNA TGTGCCAGCACCAGCGGAGTTTACGAGCAGTACTTC.

This chain joins TRBV6-6 and TRBJ1-1, with D possibly matching TRBD1 (6 bases). The CDR3 has 14 amino acids. Trimming took off 10 bases at V and 1 base at J, with 16 bases between the two ends. Germline V gene lookup returns CDR1 MNHNY and CDR2 SVGAGI (reference sequence). The CDR3 is CAIDAGVPNTEAFF. CDR3 nucleotides: TGTGCCATCGACGCAGGGGTCCCGAACACTGAAGCTTTCTTT.

V and J are TRBV2 and TRBJ2-1; 8 nucleotides agree with TRBD2. CDR3 length: 15 amino acids. V dropped 6 bases and J dropped 2; count of bases not matched to a gene: 6. Germline assignment: CDR1 SNHLY and CDR2 FYNNEI. The DNA of the CDR3 is TGTGCCAGCAGGACGTTAGCGGGAACCTACAATGAGCAGTTCTTC. It codes for CASRTLAGTYNEQFF.

V is TRBV6-5 and J is TRBJ1-2; tentative D call: TRBD1 (6 bases). The CDR3 has 14 residues. Per germline, CDR1 MNHEY and CDR2 SVGAGI. V was cut by 2 bases and J by 4 bases, with 11 bases left in between. This chain's CDR3 is CASSYGGGVYGYTF. The CDR3 nucleotides are TGTGCCAGCAGTTACGGAGGGGGGGTCTATGGCTACACCTTC.

The chain carries TRBV5-1 and TRBJ2-5; 7 bases line up with TRBD2. Germline trimming cut 6 bases from V and 1 base from J; bases unmatched to any gene: 12. The length of the CDR3 is 16 residues. From germline, CDR1 is SGHRS and CDR2 YFSETQ. In DNA form, the CDR3 reads TGCGCCAGCACCCCTGGGGCGGGGACTATCCAAGAGACCCAGTACTTC. Amino acids: CASTPGAGTIQETQYF.

This rearrangement joins TRBV7-2 to TRBJ1-2, with D perhaps TRBD1 (5 bases). Germline V gene data show CDR1 as SGHTA and CDR2 as FQGNSA. V lost 0 bases and J lost 8, with 10 bases in between. This CDR3 has 13 amino acids. As DNA, the CDR3 is TGTGCCAGCAGCTTAGCGCAGACAGCCGGCTACACCTTC. It yields the protein CASSLAQTAGYTF. Supplemented by reference TRBV7-2 and TRBJ1-2, the full variable domain reads GAGVSQSPSNKVTEKGKDVELRCDPISGHTALYWYRQSLGQGLEFLIYFQGNSAPDKSGLPSDRFSAERTGGSVSTLTIQRTQQEDSAVYLCASSLAQTAGYTFGSGTRLTVV.

The chain has TRBV5-1 and TRBJ2-5; perhaps D is TRBD1 or TRBD2 (5 bases each). Trimming pared 0 bases from V and 1 base from J, leaving 13 bases between. There are 16 residues in the CDR3. The germline V gene encodes CDR1 SGHRS and CDR2 YFSETQ. The CDR3 is CASSLDQPGTQETQYF. The CDR3 DNA follows: TGCGCCAGCAGCTTGGACCAGCCCGGGACCCAAGAGACCCAGTACTTC.

The chain couples TRBV28 to TRBJ2-7; D gene unclear. Trimming shortened V by 7 bases and J by 3 bases, and 10 bases separated the two germline ends. This CDR3 comprises 12 residues. CDR1 and CDR2 from the germline V gene are MDHEN and SYDVKM. The CDR3 loop reads CASNAIGYEQYF. The DNA of the CDR3 is TGTGCCAGCAACGCAATCGGCTACGAGCAGTACTTC.